This passage covers 26 T cell receptor beta chains from one sample sequenced in a study of siplizumab effects on memory and regulatory T cells. The data were produced by immunoSEQ multiplex PCR, yet TCRdb's version contains in-frame clones alone and is incomplete. This table has around 9,000 clones, around 40% appearing once. Antigen specificity for these receptors is unknown. Coculturing of the mixed lymphocyte reaction cells was performed at 37°C for six to seven days. The sample taken for sequencing was CFSE-low (dividing) CD4+ T cells sorted from an allogeneic mixed lymphocyte reaction. These receptors all come from a human donor in good health; the cells came from an allogeneic mixed lymphocyte reaction.

The chain uses TRBV4-2 and TRBJ2-7; D is perhaps TRBD2 (5 bases). This CDR3 is 16 amino acids long. Trimming pared 3 bases from V and 1 base from J, leaving 16 bases between. Germline V gives CDR1 LGHNA, CDR2 YNFKEQ. The CDR3 spells CASSHGRESWSYEQYF. Written as DNA, the CDR3 is TGTGCCAGCAGCCATGGCCGGGAATCGTGGTCCTACGAGCAGTACTTC.

This clone is deemed medium-sized. The rearrangement uses TRBV7-9 and TRBJ2-1; 10 nucleotides agree with TRBD2. Per germline, CDR1 SEHNR and CDR2 FQNEAQ (reference sequence). V was clipped by 1 base and J by 4 bases; unmatched bases: 1. This CDR3 spans 15 amino acids. Written as DNA, the CDR3 is TGTGCCAGCAGCTTAGATAGCGGGAGGTACAATGAGCAGTTCTTC. Protein sequence: CASSLDSGRYNEQFF.

The chain has TRBV6-5 and TRBJ2-3; D remains unclear. V lost 9 bases, J lost 2 bases, and 18 bases lay in between. Germline V gives CDR1 MNHEY, CDR2 SVGAGI. The CDR3 is made up of 15 amino acids. As DNA, the CDR3 is TGTGCCAGTACCACCGATTGGCGGTCCACAGATACGCAGTATTTT. Translating gives CASTTDWRSTDTQYF.

The chain links TRBV7-2 to TRBJ2-7, with TRBD2 matching 8 bases. Germline V gene lookup returns CDR1 SGHTA and CDR2 FQGNSA. Trimming at V came to 2 bases and at J to 6 bases, leaving 6 bases not matched to a gene. The CDR3 totals 14 residues. This chain's CDR3 is CASSLNSGRGEQYF. CDR3 nucleotides: TGTGCCAGCAGCTTAAACAGCGGGAGAGGCGAGCAGTACTTC. Drawing the rest from reference TRBV7-2 and TRBJ2-7, the complete variable domain is GAGVSQSPSNKVTEKGKDVELRCDPISGHTALYWYRQSLGQGLEFLIYFQGNSAPDKSGLPSDRFSAERTGGSVSTLTIQRTQQEDSAVYLCASSLNSGRGEQYFGPGTRLTVT.

This clone is deemed medium-sized. V is TRBV7-9 and J is TRBJ1-2; D is undetermined. CDR1 and CDR2 (germline): SEHNR, FQNEAQ (reference sequence). The CDR3 is made up of 13 amino acids. V was trimmed by 4 bases and J by 7 bases, leaving 13 bases between them. The CDR3 DNA follows: TGTGCCAGCAGCTCTCGGATTGCGAGTGGCTACACCTTC. This gives the protein CASSSRIASGYTF.

This rearrangement joins TRBV7-2 to TRBJ1-2, with 8 bases that match TRBD1. The V gene's germline CDR1 is SGHTA and CDR2 FQGNSA. Trimming removed 2 bases from V and 5 bases from J; junction bases left unmatched: 13. This CDR3 spans 17 amino acids. CDR3 DNA: TGTGCCAGCAGCTTACAGCTCCAGGGGGCTTTTCGGTATGGCTACACCTTC. Translating it yields CASSLQLQGAFRYGYTF.

The rearrangement uses TRBV14 and TRBJ2-2; possibly TRBD1 for D (5 bases). From germline, CDR1 is SGHDN and CDR2 FVKESK. The V end was cut by 4 bases, the J end by 3 bases, with 33 bases between. The CDR3 extends over 22 amino acids. CDR3 sequence (DNA): TGTGCCAGCAGCCTCCTGCTAGGGGTCAGACGGAATAGGGAAGGGGACACCGGGGAGCTGTTTTTT. It yields the protein CASSLLLGVRRNREGDTGELFF.

This clone was seen more than once but under ten times. The chain couples TRBV7-9 to TRBJ2-7; no definite D call. V lost 3 bases, J lost 6 bases, and 6 bases lay in between. Germline V gene lookup returns CDR1 SEHNR and CDR2 FQNEAQ (reference sequence). The CDR3 consists of 11 residues. This CDR3 reads CASSFIGEQYF. In nucleotides, the CDR3 is TGTGCCAGCAGCTTTATTGGCGAGCAGTACTTC.

The chain is built from TRBV9 and TRBJ2-3; D gene uncertain. CDR3 length: 13 residues. Germline V gene lookup returns CDR1 SGDLS and CDR2 YYNGEE. Trimming shortened V by 3 bases and J by 1 base, and 6 bases separated the two germline ends. The CDR3 bases are TGTGCCAGCAGCGCCCTACGCACAGATACGCAGTATTTT. It encodes CASSALRTDTQYF.

J is TRBJ2-3 and V is TRBV5-1, with unresolved D. This CDR3 has 14 residues. Trimming took 0 bases from V and 4 from J, leaving 9 bases between them. Germline CDR1 SGHRS, CDR2 YFSETQ. The DNA of the CDR3 is TGCGCCAGCAGCTTGGGGGGTTTCCCAGATACGCAGTATTTT. Residues: CASSLGGFPDTQYF.

The rearrangement joins TRBV6-1 to TRBJ2-7, with 8 bases that match TRBD1. Germline CDR1 MNHNS, CDR2 SASEGT. This CDR3 contains 15 residues. The J segment lost 2 bases and the V segment lost 5 bases, leaving 8 bases of the junction unmatched. CDR3 coding DNA: TGTGCCAGCAGTTGGGGGACAGGCCTTACCTACGAGCAGTACTTC. Translation: CASSWGTGLTYEQYF.

This clone was observed a few times. The V gene is TRBV5-1, the J gene TRBJ2-1; 7 nucleotides match TRBD2. The CDR3 runs 14 residues. V gave up 4 bases and J gave up 10 bases; unmatched junction bases: 11. Germline-derived CDR1 and CDR2 are SGHRS and YFSETQ. CDR3 DNA: TGCGCCAGCAGCCCGGGGACCGGGGGAGGGGAGCAGTTCTTC. This encodes CASSPGTGGGEQFF.

As for this clone: A read error may explain this, as a much larger clone is one base away. Within the sample, other DNA sequences also encode this same CDR3. This chain joins TRBV14 and TRBJ1-5, with D possibly being TRBD1 (6 bases). CDR1 is SGHDN and CDR2 is FVKESK in the germline V gene. The CDR3 is 13 amino acids. CDR3 protein: CASSPGVNQPQHF. The DNA of the CDR3 is TGTGCCAGTAGCCCAGGGGTCAATCAGCCCCAGCATTTT.

This clone counts as medium-sized. This chain links TRBV7-9 with TRBJ1-4; no definite D call. The germline CDR1 and CDR2 sequences are SEHNR and FQNEAQ (reference sequence). CDR3 length: 14 amino acids. Trimming left V 2 bases short and J 3 bases short, with 7 bases between. The CDR3 loop is CASSLLMANEKLFF. The CDR3 DNA reads TGTGCCAGCAGCTTACTTATGGCTAATGAAAAACTGTTTTTT.

This clone is medium-sized within its sample. The CDR3 nucleotides are TGTGCCAGCAGCTTAGTTCGAAACACCGGGGAGCTGTTTTTT. Amino acids: CASSLVRNTGELFF. This chain joins TRBV7-2 and TRBJ2-2; D unclear. V shed 1 base and J shed 2 bases, with 5 bases lying between them. This CDR3 comprises 14 residues. In germline, CDR1 is SGHTA, CDR2 FQGNSA.

This rearrangement joins TRBV27 to TRBJ1-6; D not certain. The CDR3 is made up of 15 amino acids. The germline V gene encodes CDR1 MNHEY and CDR2 SMNVEV (reference sequence). V was clipped by 6 bases and J by 6 bases, with 15 bases between them. The CDR3 region has the DNA TGTGCCAGCAGCCCCTCGTGGGCCATTAATTCACCCCTCCACTTT. The encoded protein is CASSPSWAINSPLHF.

The gene calls are TRBV5-1 and TRBJ2-7; 8 bases are shared with TRBD2. CDR3 length: 15 amino acids. The trim removed 4 bases at V and 4 bases at J, leaving 10 bases unmatched. Per the germline V gene, CDR1 is SGHRS and CDR2 is YFSETQ. CDR3 sequence (DNA): TGCGCCAGCAGCCAAGCCGCGGGAGGTTCGTACGAGCAGTACTTC. This sequence encodes CASSQAAGGSYEQYF.

This rearrangement joins TRBV28 to TRBJ1-2, with D uncertain. The CDR3 runs to 14 residues. V was shortened by 5 bases and J by 8 bases, with 18 bases between the two germline ends. Germline assignment: CDR1 MDHEN and CDR2 SYDVKM. CDR3 DNA: TGTGCCAGCAGTGAAGGACTCCTAGGATCGGGCTACACCTTC. Residues: CASSEGLLGSGYTF.

By share, this clone ranks as medium-sized. The chain has TRBV30 and TRBJ1-1; D is undetermined. Trimming took off 4 bases at V and 2 bases at J, with 11 bases between the two ends. Germline V CDR1 and CDR2: GTSNPN, SVGIG (reference sequence). The CDR3 has 13 residues. CDR3 DNA: TGTGCCTGGACAAGACTGAGAAACACTGAAGCTTTCTTT. Protein product: CAWTRLRNTEAFF.

By its share, this clone is medium-sized. V and J are TRBV5-1 and TRBJ1-2; maybe TRBD1 (5 bases). The CDR3 consists of 15 residues. The V end lost 0 bases, the J end lost 8 bases, and 17 bases lay between the germline ends. The V gene's germline CDR1 is SGHRS and CDR2 YFSETQ. In DNA form, the CDR3 reads TGCGCCAGCAGCTTGGCCTCCCCGGGGGTAAGAGGCTACACCTTC. Its translation: CASSLASPGVRGYTF.

This clone was recorded a few times. The J gene is TRBJ1-4, the V gene TRBV5-1; no clear D gene. Trimming removed 4 bases from V and 3 bases from J, with 7 bases in between. CDR3 length: 13 amino acids. CDR1 and CDR2 (germline): SGHRS, YFSETQ. In DNA form, the CDR3 reads TGCGCCAGCAGCCGAGGGCCTAATGAAAAACTGTTTTTT. Translation: CASSRGPNEKLFF. Variable domain in full (rest from reference TRBV5-1 and TRBJ1-4): KAGVTQTPRYLIKTRGQQVTLSCSPISGHRSVSWYQQTPGQGLQFLFEYFSETQRNKGNFPGRFSGRQFSNSRSEMNVSTLELGDSALYLCASSRGPNEKLFFGSGTQLSVL.

This clone appeared a few times. The rearrangement joins TRBV14 to TRBJ1-1, with D unclear. Germline-derived CDR1 and CDR2 are SGHDN and FVKESK. The germline V and J ends were trimmed by 5 bases and 5 bases, with 12 bases remaining between them. The CDR3 consists of 13 residues. The DNA of the CDR3 is TGTGCCAGCAGCAGCGGGGTAATGACTGAAGCTTTCTTT. Protein: CASSSGVMTEAFF.

Remarks on this clone: With a much larger clone just one base away, this may be a read error. V gene TRBV6-9 combines with J gene TRBJ2-7, with TRBD2 identical over 8 bases. From germline, CDR1 is MNHGY and CDR2 SVAAGI. The CDR3 contains 15 residues. V gave up 6 bases and J gave up 2 bases; unmatched junction bases: 9. The CDR3 coding sequence is TGTGCCAGCAGACCTCGGGGAGCGGGAGCCTACGAGCAGTACTTC. This sequence encodes CASRPRGAGAYEQYF.

This rearrangement joins TRBV18 to TRBJ2-5; no clear D gene. The CDR3 runs to 15 residues. Looked up from germline, CDR1 is KGHSH and CDR2 is LQKENI. V was shortened by 3 bases and J by 4 bases, with 15 bases between the two germline ends. The CDR3, as DNA: TGTGCCAGCTCACCTCGGGTCGCCGTGGGAGAGACCCAGTACTTC. Amino acid sequence: CASSPRVAVGETQYF.

V usage is TRBV5-1 and J usage is TRBJ2-2; TRBD1 is a possible D gene (6 bases). Trimming shortened V by 2 bases and J by 4 bases, and 12 bases separated the two germline ends. This CDR3 is 15 amino acids long. Germline assignment: CDR1 SGHRS and CDR2 YFSETQ. CDR3 protein: CASSFGNRVTGELFF. CDR3 DNA sequence: TGCGCCAGCAGCTTTGGGAACAGGGTCACCGGGGAGCTGTTTTTT.

On this clone: The sample contains more than one DNA sequence encoding this CDR3. This chain uses TRBV30 with TRBJ2-3, with 7 positions matching TRBD2. This CDR3 contains 13 residues. Germline CDR1 is GTSNPN and CDR2 is SVGIG (reference sequence). J lost 4 bases, V lost 0 bases, and 1 base had no gene match. The DNA of the CDR3 is TGTGCCTGGAGTGTTCGGGGGGCAGATACGCAGTATTTT. This sequence encodes CAWSVRGADTQYF.